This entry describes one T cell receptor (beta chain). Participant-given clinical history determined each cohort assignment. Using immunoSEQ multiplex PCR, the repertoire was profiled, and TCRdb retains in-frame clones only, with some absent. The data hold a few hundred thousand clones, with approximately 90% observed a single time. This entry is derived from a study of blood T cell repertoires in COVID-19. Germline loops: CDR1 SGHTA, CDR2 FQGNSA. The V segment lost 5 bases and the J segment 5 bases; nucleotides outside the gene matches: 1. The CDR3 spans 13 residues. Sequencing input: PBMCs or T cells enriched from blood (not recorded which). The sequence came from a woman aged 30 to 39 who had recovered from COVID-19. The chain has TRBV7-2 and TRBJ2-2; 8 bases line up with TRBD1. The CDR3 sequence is CASSRTGTGELFF. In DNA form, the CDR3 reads TGTGCCAGCAGCCGGACAGGGACCGGGGAGCTGTTTTTT.